This T cell receptor (beta chain) was found in a study of T-cell reconstitution after alpha-beta-depleted transplantation in children (dated by TCRdb to 2016 to 2017). Background on the whole study: Using TCR repertoire profiling, the study quantitatively followed how T-cell immune reconstitution unfolded in children after TCRalphabeta/CD19-depleted allogeneic hematopoietic cell transplantation.

As concerns this clonotype: The antigen it binds to is not known. At one boundary the junction diverges from the germline segment, which might be a read error.

Sequences SGHNT (CDR1) and YENEEA (CDR2) are obtained from the germline V gene. Reading from cysteine to phenylalanine, the CDR3 counts 12 amino acids. Of all the DNA, just the CDR3 is kept, 36 bases in frame from base 1. The paper as a whole reports these results and caveats: Apparently early alphabetaT-cell count recovery about two months after transplant reportedly relied on only several hundred rapidly expanded clones derived from non-depleted graft cells. Hyperexpanded clone frequencies declined over subsequent months; after one year, T-cell counts and TCRbeta diversity were mostly attributed to newly produced T cells. In some patients, the high TCRbeta diversity seen at day 60 was put down to recipient T cells and intrathymic progenitors that had survived conditioning.

Read against the paper, the sample's time point label means: day 60 (about 2 months) after transplantation. This specimen's treatment or condition label, interpreted: allogeneic hematopoietic cell transplantation with graft depleted of TCRalphabeta T cells and CD19 B cells. Transplant recipients were children who received TCRalphabeta/CD19-depleted allogeneic hematopoietic cell grafts. The method was PCR. Data came from an Illumina HiSeq 2500. TCR library preparation used molecular barcoding, with unique molecular identifiers applied to normalize quantification of the TCRbeta repertoire. The raw public data were reprocessed by TCRdb itself: fastp quality trimming at Q25, MiXCR clonotype calling, in-frame beta chains only. One record per CDR3 amino acid sequence lists the most common genes and DNA. This sample gives roughly 20,000 distinct CDR3 sequences in total; over 10% of them show up just once. Less than 45% of the sample is held by the ten biggest clonotypes.

The clonotype was recovered from a female patient between 2 and 10 years old who had a stem cell transplant for congenital amegakaryocytic thrombocytopenia, so the T cells may come from the graft donor. The sample here was PBMCs, mostly from graft donor cells, taken 60 days after TCRalphabeta/CD19-depleted stem cell transplant. Recombination linked TRBV11-3 to TRBJ1-2; the D gene remains uncertain. The DNA reads as follows: TGTGCCAGCAGCTCCCTCTCCGGGGAAATCTCCTTC. This yields the protein CASSSLSGEISF. Extended through the reference TRBV11-3 and TRBJ1-2 proteins, this CDR3 yields the full variable domain: EAGVVQSPRYKIIEKKQPVAFWCNPISGHNTLYWYLQNLGQGPELLIRYENEEAVDDSQLPKDRFSAERLKGVDSTLKIQPAELGDSAVYLCASSSLSGEISFGSGTRLTVV.